This note documents a single T cell receptor (beta chain) sequence. This entry comes from a study of blood T cell repertoires in COVID-19. On the study more broadly: Collection of acute and convalescent COVID-19 samples took place in the United States, Italy and Spain. PBMCs, B-cell-depleted T cells, or T cells provided the cDNA or gDNA that made up the material.

Authors' data handling: The authors estimated nucleated cell counts from reference gene primer amplification. TCRdb's table, derived via immunoSEQ multiplex PCR, lists solely in-frame clones and lacks some. V, J and clone size reflect that table, while D and trimming were determined from the DNA. This sample has a few hundred thousand clones, with 70% to 90% found just once. Seattle patients were enrolled while actively infected and followed longitudinally. The germline V gene encodes CDR1 MDHEN and CDR2 SYDVKM. This CDR3 region has 17 residues. Germline trimming cut 8 bases from V and 1 base from J; bases unmatched to any gene: 10.

Sequenced sample: peripheral blood. The chain has TRBV28 and TRBJ1-5, with TRBD1 matching 11 bases. The sequence derives from a human donor with COVID-19, enrolled during active disease. The donor label of this sample is uncertain. This chain's CDR3 is CASLPPGTGGSNQPQHF. CDR3 bases: TGTGCCAGCCTCCCGCCCGGGACAGGGGGGAGCAATCAGCCCCAGCATTTT.